The 23 T cell receptor beta chains below were found in one sample sequenced in a study of Ad26.COV2.S vaccination and SARS-CoV-2 variants. Described treatment: about 20 received Ad26.COV2.S at low or high dose, single or two shots; roughly five received placebo; per-sample allocation not given. Sampling was done on day 63 after the first vaccine or placebo injection. The method was immunoSEQ multiplex PCR; TCRdb's version includes in-frame clones alone and lacks a portion of them. The sample shows about 680,000 clones, around 89% of them seen only once. Specimen: peripheral blood, collected in a trial of Ad26.COV2.S vaccine versus placebo. Source of these receptors: a person between 18 and 59 years old who received the Ad26.COV2.S COVID-19 vaccine or a placebo.

The chain links TRBV2 to TRBJ2-2, with 7 bases lining up with TRBD1. The CDR3 is made up of 15 amino acids. The trim removed 8 bases at V and 2 bases at J, leaving 8 bases unmatched. The V gene's germline CDR1 is SNHLY and CDR2 FYNNEI. Here the CDR3 reads CASGVGQVNTGELFF. DNA of the CDR3: TGTGCCAGCGGGGTTGGACAGGTTAACACCGGGGAGCTGTTTTTT.

This clone showed up just once. The chain joins TRBV7-8 to TRBJ2-3; tentative D call: TRBD2 (5 bases). CDR3 size: 15 residues. Trimming stripped 2 bases from V and 0 bases from J, with 9 bases between. Germline CDR1 SGHVS, CDR2 FQNEAQ. The CDR3 sequence is CASSLRAASTDTQYF. CDR3 nucleotide sequence: TGTGCCAGCAGCTTACGAGCGGCTAGCACAGATACGCAGTATTTT.

V gene TRBV5-4 combines with J gene TRBJ2-3, with 11 bases that match TRBD1. This CDR3 has 13 amino acids. Germline V gene data show CDR1 as SGHNT and CDR2 as YYREEE (reference sequence). V was pared by 10 bases and J by 3 bases, with 4 bases of the junction left unmatched. The CDR3 protein is CAGQGARTDTQYF. DNA of the CDR3: TGTGCCGGACAGGGGGCGAGGACAGATACGCAGTATTTT.

A single count supports this clone. V usage is TRBV5-4 and J usage is TRBJ2-5; TRBD2 matches 7 bases. V lost 4 bases, J lost 1 base, and 10 bases stayed unmatched. The CDR3 is 16 residues long. Germline loops: CDR1 SGHNT, CDR2 YYREEE (reference sequence). This chain's CDR3 is CASSTPWGGVQETQYF. The CDR3 bases are TGTGCCAGCAGCACCCCGTGGGGGGGAGTCCAAGAGACCCAGTACTTC. Filled out from reference TRBV5-4 and TRBJ2-5, the complete variable domain reads ETGVTQSPTHLIKTRGQQVTLRCSSQSGHNTVSWYQQALGQGPQFIFQYYREEENGRGNFPPRFSGLQFPNYSSELNVNALELDDSALYLCASSTPWGGVQETQYFGPGTRLLVL.

CDR3 DNA sequence: TGTGCCATCAGTTACCCAGGGGAAGATTCACCCCTCCACTTT. Amino acids: CAISYPGEDSPLHF. The chain combines TRBV10-3 with TRBJ1-6, with D tentatively TRBD1 (6 bases). Trimming cost V 5 bases and J 8 bases, with 13 bases left between them. This CDR3 comprises 14 residues. The germline V gene has CDR1 ENHRY and CDR2 SYGVKD.

The rearrangement uses TRBV5-1 and TRBJ2-1; D gene ambiguous. The V end was cut by 2 bases, the J end by 6 bases, with 6 bases between. CDR1 SGHRS and CDR2 YFSETQ come from the germline V gene. This CDR3 spans 12 amino acids. CDR3: CASSFFSNEQFF. CDR3 DNA sequence: TGCGCCAGCAGCTTTTTCAGCAATGAGCAGTTCTTC.

This clone was observed a few times. In nucleotides, the CDR3 is TGCGCCAGCAGCTTGGCACTAGCGGGAGATCATGAGCAGTTCTTC. Translation: CASSLALAGDHEQFF. The V and J genes are TRBV5-1 and TRBJ2-1, with 11 bases matching TRBD2. The CDR3 is 15 residues long. Germline CDR1 SGHRS, CDR2 YFSETQ. Trimming took 0 bases from V and 8 from J; bases not matched to a gene: 4.

The chain couples TRBV5-1 to TRBJ2-7; perhaps TRBD2 as D (6 bases). This CDR3 spans 14 amino acids. Deletions cut 1 base from V and 6 bases from J, with 14 bases between. The germline V gene encodes CDR1 SGHRS and CDR2 YFSETQ. The CDR3 bases are TGCGCCAGCAGCTTGCCGGGAGTGCGCGGCGAGCAGTACTTC. Protein sequence: CASSLPGVRGEQYF.

This clone appeared a few times. V gene TRBV4-2 combines with J gene TRBJ1-2; a possible D gene is TRBD1 (6 bases). Germline lookup yields CDR1 LGHNA and CDR2 YNFKEQ. Deletions cut 1 base from V and 3 bases from J, with 9 bases between. The CDR3 contains 14 residues. For the CDR3, the DNA is TGTGCCAGCAGCCAAGGGACAGAGGACTATGGCTACACCTTC. Amino acids: CASSQGTEDYGYTF.

The chain employs TRBV9 and TRBJ1-3; the match to TRBD1 covers 8 bases. Germline V lookup: CDR1 SGDLS, CDR2 YYNGEE. J was trimmed by 2 bases and V by 0 bases; bases with no gene match: 10. The CDR3 is 18 amino acids. The CDR3 is CASSVAYPQGAAGNTIYF. Here the CDR3 DNA reads TGTGCCAGCAGCGTAGCATATCCCCAGGGGGCGGCTGGAAACACCATATATTTT.

V gene TRBV2 combines with J gene TRBJ2-2; the D gene is possibly TRBD1 (5 bases). Germline assignment: CDR1 SNHLY and CDR2 FYNNEI. This CDR3 is 14 amino acids long. The V gene lost 10 bases and the J gene lost 0 bases, with 12 bases spanning the gap. In nucleotides, the CDR3 is TGTGCCAACGCCGCAGGGTCGAACACCGGGGAGCTGTTTTTT. It codes for CANAAGSNTGELFF.

The V and J genes are TRBV20-1 and TRBJ1-4; no clear D. V shed 3 bases and J shed 8 bases, with 16 bases lying between them. The CDR3 has 14 amino acids. Germline values: CDR1 DFQATT, CDR2 SNEGSKA (reference sequence). The CDR3 DNA follows: TGCAGTGCTAGTTACGGGAGGGATTCGGAAAAACTGTTTTTT. Residues: CSASYGRDSEKLFF.

The chain recombines TRBV24-1 with TRBJ2-6; TRBD1 is a possible D gene (5 bases). The V gene lost 6 bases and the J gene lost 2 bases, with 10 bases spanning the gap. This CDR3 is 15 amino acids long. Germline V gene sequence: CDR1 KGHDR, CDR2 SFDVKD. Here the CDR3 DNA reads TGTGCCACCAGTAAAGGGGAAGCTGGGGCCAACGTCCTGACTTTC. It is translated as CATSKGEAGANVLTF.

This clone was seen many times. This sequence joins TRBV7-8 and TRBJ1-3; 8 bases agree with TRBD1. Looked up from germline, CDR1 is SGHVS and CDR2 is FQNEAQ. V shed 10 bases, J shed 4 bases, and the junction held 6 bases outside the gene matches. CDR3 size: 13 residues. The CDR3 DNA is TGTGCCACCCTGGACAGGGCCGGAAACACCATATATTTT. Encoded protein: CATLDRAGNTIYF.

This chain links TRBV30 with TRBJ1-2; no firm D call. This CDR3 has 14 residues. Trimming removed 2 bases from V and 4 bases from J, with 14 bases in between. Germline CDR1 GTSNPN, CDR2 SVGIG (reference sequence). This chain's CDR3 is CAWSFRRSFYGYTF. Here the CDR3 DNA reads TGTGCCTGGAGTTTTAGACGGTCTTTCTATGGCTACACCTTC. Based on the CDR3 plus reference TRBV30 and TRBJ1-2, the full variable domain is SQTIHQWPATLVQPVGSPLSLECTVEGTSNPNLYWYRQAAGRGLQLLFYSVGIGQISSEVPQNLSASRPQDRQFILSSKKLLLSDSGFYLCAWSFRRSFYGYTFGSGTRLTVV.

V is TRBV3-1 (or the pseudogene TRBV3-2) and J is TRBJ2-2, with 12 bases that match TRBD2. The germline V gene has CDR1 LGHDT and CDR2 YNNKEL (reference sequence). This CDR3 has 17 residues. Trimming at V came to 4 bases and at J to 2 bases, leaving 5 bases not matched to a gene. CDR3 coding DNA: TGTGCCAGCAGCCGGACGGGACTAGCGGGTAACACCGGGGAGCTGTTTTTT. Protein product: CASSRTGLAGNTGELFF.

Turning to this clone: The junction shows a germline mismatch at one end, possibly a read error. This chain joins TRBV6-5 and TRBJ1-2, with no clear D. This CDR3 is built from 15 residues. CDR1 MNHEY and CDR2 SVGAGI come from the germline V gene. The CDR3 sequence is CASSYSGQSNSGYTF. The CDR3 coding sequence is TGTGCCAGCAGTTACTCTGGGCAGTCGAACTCTGGCTACACCTTC.

This chain uses TRBV28 with TRBJ1-6; D might be TRBD1 (5 bases). CDR3 length: 14 amino acids. The V end lost 7 bases, the J end lost 14 bases, and 21 bases lay between the germline ends. Germline CDR1 and CDR2: MDHEN and SYDVKM. CDR3 nucleotide sequence: TGTGCCAGCACAGCTGGGGGGTACCAGCGGGCCCTCCACTTT. Translating gives CASTAGGYQRALHF.

As concerns this clone: Other nucleotide sequences in the sample specify the same CDR3. The J gene is TRBJ1-1, the V gene TRBV5-1; TRBD1 matches 10 bases. The CDR3 covers 14 residues. Germline-derived CDR1 and CDR2 are SGHRS and YFSETQ. J gave up 1 base and V 4 bases, and 1 base lay outside the gene matches. The CDR3 loop is CASSRTGGNTEAFF. DNA of the CDR3: TGCGCCAGCAGCCGGACAGGGGGGAACACTGAAGCTTTCTTT.

This rearrangement joins TRBV7-8 to TRBJ2-4; 7 nucleotides agree with TRBD1. The CDR3 runs 16 residues. Unmatched junction bases numbered 9, after V lost 5 bases and J lost 2 bases. Germline CDR1 is SGHVS and CDR2 is FQNEAQ. The CDR3 sequence is CASSPLDRAPKNIQYF. The CDR3 DNA reads TGTGCCAGCAGCCCTTTAGACAGGGCTCCCAAAAACATTCAGTACTTC.

This chain connects TRBV18 to TRBJ2-1; 16 nucleotides line up with TRBD2. V lost 4 bases, J lost 5 bases, and 11 bases stayed unmatched. The germline gives CDR1 KGHSH, CDR2 LQKENI. The length of the CDR3 is 19 residues. CDR3 DNA sequence: TGTGCCAGCTCACGCATGGGGACTAGCGGGAGGGAGACACACAATGAGCAGTTCTTC. Protein product: CASSRMGTSGRETHNEQFF.

In its sample, this clone was seen a few times. This chain links TRBV24-1 with TRBJ2-7, with a weak D call TRBD2 (6 bases). The CDR3 runs to 14 residues. V was cut by 9 bases and J by 5 bases, with 19 bases left in between. Germline V lookup: CDR1 KGHDR, CDR2 SFDVKD. The CDR3 DNA is TGTGCCACCCACGTTGGAGGGGACTTAAACGAGCAGTACTTC. Translating gives CATHVGGDLNEQYF.

This clone has just one count. V usage is TRBV3-1 (or the pseudogene TRBV3-2) and J usage is TRBJ1-2, with D possibly TRBD1 on 5 matching bases. This CDR3 comprises 16 residues. V was trimmed by 1 base and J by 2 bases, leaving 14 bases between them. Germline V gene sequence: CDR1 LGHDT, CDR2 YNNKEL (reference sequence). This CDR3 reads CASSQGGGVLNYGYTF. The CDR3 DNA is TGTGCCAGCAGCCAAGGTGGAGGGGTGCTAAACTATGGCTACACCTTC.